A selection of T cell receptor beta chains follows, all from one sample in a study of cytomegalovirus exposure and HLA in healthy donors. Profiled with immunoSEQ multiplex PCR; TCRdb holds only in-frame clones, not every one. Of 90,000 to 120,000 clones in the sample, more than 65% are singletons; the top ten hold about 2.3%. The sequenced sample was PBMCs. The receptors shown here come from a man aged 25-45 years in good health and CMV-seronegative. Both conserved end residues are part of each CDR3. A D gene is named only where the DNA matches it firmly. Expanded clones are given a class, and other clones once, few, many or no size at all.

clone_size: NA
d_call: NA
v_call: TRBV6-1
j_call: TRBJ1-5
cdr3_aa: CASSEVNNQPQHF
cdr3_nt: TGTGCCAGCAGTGAAGTAAACAATCAGCCCCAGCATTTT

clone_size: NA
d_call: TRBD1
v_call: TRBV5-1
j_call: TRBJ2-6
cdr3_aa: CASSTRTGGAAGANVLTF
cdr3_nt: TGCGCCAGCAGCACCCGGACAGGGGGAGCTGCTGGGGCCAACGTCCTGACTTTC

clone_size: NA
d_call: NA
v_call: TRBV28
j_call: TRBJ1-2
cdr3_aa: CASSSPGGTNYGYTF
cdr3_nt: TGTGCCAGCAGCTCACCCGGAGGTACTAACTATGGCTACACCTTC

clone_size: NA
d_call: TRBD2
v_call: TRBV7-8
j_call: TRBJ2-7
cdr3_aa: CASSLERLAVYEQYF
cdr3_nt: TGTGCCAGCAGCTTAGAGAGACTAGCGGTCTACGAGCAGTACTTC

clone_size: NA
d_call: TRBD2
v_call: TRBV5-1
j_call: TRBJ2-1
cdr3_aa: CASSAGLAPNEQFF
cdr3_nt: TGCGCCAGCAGCGCGGGACTAGCCCCCAATGAGCAGTTCTTC

clone_size: NA
d_call: TRBD2
v_call: TRBV5-4
j_call: TRBJ2-1
cdr3_aa: CASSLGLGLDSTYEQFF
cdr3_nt: TGTGCCAGCAGCTTGGGGTTGGGACTAGATTCTACGTATGAGCAGTTCTTC

clone_size: NA
d_call: TRBD1
v_call: TRBV4-1
j_call: TRBJ2-5
cdr3_aa: CASSRGQGTETQYF
cdr3_nt: TGCGCCAGCAGCCGCGGACAGGGCACAGAGACCCAGTACTTC

clone_size: NA
d_call: TRBD2
v_call: TRBV7-3
j_call: TRBJ2-1
cdr3_aa: CASSPRTSPNNEQFF
cdr3_nt: TGTGCCAGCAGCCCCCGGACTAGCCCCAACAATGAGCAGTTCTTC

clone_size: NA
d_call: TRBD1
v_call: TRBV5-1
j_call: TRBJ1-2
cdr3_aa: CASSGDRVPYGYTF
cdr3_nt: TGCGCCAGCAGCGGGGACAGGGTTCCCTATGGCTACACCTTC

clone_size: NA
d_call: TRBD1
v_call: TRBV6-1
j_call: TRBJ1-3
cdr3_aa: CASYVRDSGNTIYF
cdr3_nt: TGTGCCAGCTACGTCCGGGACAGTGGAAACACCATATATTTT

clone_size: NA
d_call: TRBD2
v_call: TRBV7-3
j_call: TRBJ2-2
cdr3_aa: CASSRASGNTGELFF
cdr3_nt: TGTGCCAGCAGCCGGGCTAGCGGGAACACCGGGGAGCTGTTTTTT

clone_size: NA
d_call: NA
v_call: TRBV27
j_call: TRBJ1-2
cdr3_aa: CASSPSWGFYGYTF
cdr3_nt: TGTGCCAGCAGCCCCTCTTGGGGCTTCTATGGCTACACCTTC

clone_size: NA
d_call: NA
v_call: TRBV6-1
j_call: TRBJ1-1
cdr3_aa: CASSAHRSEAFF
cdr3_nt: TGTGCCAGCAGTGCTCACAGGAGTGAAGCTTTCTTT

clone_size: NA
d_call: NA
v_call: TRBV30
j_call: TRBJ1-2
cdr3_aa: CAWSAGGFDYGYTF
cdr3_nt: TGTGCCTGGAGTGCCGGTGGTTTCGACTATGGCTACACCTTC

clone_size: NA
d_call: TRBD2
v_call: TRBV7-2
j_call: TRBJ2-1
cdr3_aa: CASSFSGGANEQFF
cdr3_nt: TGTGCCAGCAGCTTTAGCGGGGGGGCGAATGAGCAGTTCTTC

clone_size: few
d_call: TRBD1
v_call: TRBV2
j_call: TRBJ1-5
cdr3_aa: CASRMTGAPFRLNQPQHF
cdr3_nt: TGTGCCAGCAGAATGACAGGGGCGCCCTTTCGGCTAAATCAGCCCCAGCATTTT